What follows describes a single T cell receptor (beta chain). The antigen is undetermined. The sample belongs to a study of CD8+ T cells in alopecia areata. Whole-study findings and limits: Researchers report lesional scalp, most notably alopecia totalis/universalis, outstripped normal scalp in clonality.

Following extraction, RNA underwent reverse transcription to cDNA, which served as the sequencing template. Sequencing was performed with immunoSEQ multiplex PCR; in TCRdb, only in-frame clones are kept and a portion is missing. The sample comprises approximately 200,000 clones, around 60% of which are singletons, and less than 3.5% rests with the top ten. Specified treatment: oral pan-JAK inhibitor, 5-10 mg twice daily. Patients with alopecia areata provided lesional scalp punch biopsies as well as peripheral blood. The TCR comes from a human donor with alopecia areata. Sequenced here: CD4+ T cells sorted from blood, sampled at week 4, from a patient treated with tofacitinib.

CDR3 bases: TGTGCCTGGAGCGGGAACACAGATACGCAGTATTTT. This translates into CAWSGNTDTQYF. J is TRBJ2-3 and V is TRBV30; a weak D match, TRBD2 (5 bases). The CDR3 length is 12 residues. The germline gives CDR1 GTSNPN, CDR2 SVGIG (reference sequence). V was trimmed by 3 bases and J by 2 bases, leaving 6 bases between them. The whole variable domain, remainder taken from reference TRBV30 and TRBJ2-3, is SQTIHQWPATLVQPVGSPLSLECTVEGTSNPNLYWYRQAAGRGLQLLFYSVGIGQISSEVPQNLSASRPQDRQFILSSKKLLLSDSGFYLCAWSGNTDTQYFGPGTRLTVL.